The 7 T cell receptor beta chains reported below all come from one sample, sequenced in a study of blood T cell repertoires in COVID-19. The table came from immunoSEQ multiplex PCR; TCRdb's copy has only in-frame clones and leaves some out. This table holds under 250,000 clones, approximately 80% found once. The sequenced material came from peripheral blood. The receptor source for this set is a human donor in a cohort sampled during active COVID-19.

V gene TRBV20-1 combines with J gene TRBJ1-2; 10 bases are a match to TRBD1. After removal of 3 bases from V and 5 bases from J, the junction contained 6 bases not matched to a gene. The CDR3 consists of 14 residues. Germline-derived CDR1 and CDR2 are DFQATT and SNEGSKA (reference sequence). The CDR3 bases are TGCAGTGCTAGTGCCGGGACAGGGGTTTATGGCTACACCTTC. Translating it yields CSASAGTGVYGYTF.

The rearrangement uses TRBV5-4 and TRBJ2-7, with 8 bases that match TRBD2. CDR1 and CDR2 from the germline V gene are SGHNT and YYREEE (reference sequence). The CDR3 consists of 14 residues. V lost 2 bases and J lost 6; bases outside the gene matches: 7. The CDR3 loop is CASSFTSGAFEQYF. The CDR3 bases are TGTGCCAGCAGCTTCACTAGCGGTGCGTTCGAGCAGTACTTC.

The chain recombines TRBV29-1 with TRBJ1-1; maybe TRBD1 (5 bases). The germline V and J ends were trimmed by 7 bases and 11 bases, with 17 bases remaining between them. The length of the CDR3 is 11 residues. The germline gives CDR1 SQVTM, CDR2 ANQGSEA. In DNA, the CDR3 is TGCAGCGACGAAACAGGCCCGCGGGCTTTCTTT. Translation: CSDETGPRAFF.

The chain recombines TRBV7-9 with TRBJ1-2; 8 bases fit TRBD1. In germline, CDR1 is SEHNR, CDR2 FQNEAQ (reference sequence). The CDR3 has 12 residues. The trim removed 5 bases at V and 8 bases at J, leaving 4 bases unmatched. CDR3 residues: CASSTTGGGYTF. In DNA form, the CDR3 reads TGTGCCAGCAGCACAACAGGGGGAGGCTACACCTTC.

DNA for the CDR3: TGTGCCAGCAGTTTATGGCTAGCGGGGGCATCCACAGATACGCAGTATTTT. This sequence encodes CASSLWLAGASTDTQYF. The chain is built from TRBV27 and TRBJ2-3; 10 bases align to TRBD2. This CDR3 has 17 amino acids. Per the germline V gene, CDR1 is MNHEY and CDR2 is SMNVEV (reference sequence). V trimming: 1 base; J trimming: 2 bases; junction bases outside the gene matches: 6.

In the case of this clone: One end of the junction does not line up with germline, which may come from a read error. The chain links TRBV7-7 to TRBJ2-7, with 10 bases identical to TRBD1. CDR3 length: 15 amino acids. Germline CDR1 is SSHAT and CDR2 is FNYEAQ (reference sequence). The CDR3 DNA reads as TGTGCTAGCAGCTTTGGGACAGGGGAAGCTGAGGAGCAGTACTTC. Encoded protein: CASSFGTGEAEEQYF.

This sequence joins TRBV5-4 and TRBJ1-4, with 7 positions matching TRBD1. CDR3 length equals 15 residues. Germline values: CDR1 SGHNT, CDR2 YYREEE (reference sequence). V shed 4 bases, J shed 5 bases, and the junction held 8 bases outside the gene matches. CDR3 region: CASSGPTGRNEKLFF. DNA of the CDR3: TGTGCCAGCAGCGGGCCGACAGGGCGAAATGAAAAACTGTTTTTT.